These 27 T cell receptor beta chains originate from one sample sequenced in a study of blood T cell repertoires in COVID-19. The table came from immunoSEQ multiplex PCR; TCRdb's copy has only in-frame clones and leaves some out. The table shows 81,000 or so clones, with 70% to 90% occurring only once. The sequencing input was peripheral blood. These receptor sequences come from a woman aged 70-85 years with active or convalescent COVID-19.

V usage is TRBV4-2 and J usage is TRBJ2-2; 8 nucleotides agree with TRBD2. Germline assignment: CDR1 LGHNA and CDR2 YNFKEQ. The CDR3 length is 14 residues. The J segment lost 1 base and the V segment lost 5 bases, leaving 0 bases of the junction unmatched. CDR3 coding DNA: TGTGCCAGCAGCGCGGGGGGGAACACCGGGGAGCTGTTTTTT. As protein: CASSAGGNTGELFF.

The chain joins TRBV7-9 to TRBJ1-2; no firm D call. There are 15 residues in the CDR3. V was clipped by 5 bases and J by 6 bases, with 19 bases between them. Germline V CDR1 and CDR2: SEHNR, FQNEAQ (reference sequence). In nucleotides, the CDR3 is TGTGCCAGCAGCCCCGGAGATTTACCTCCGGATGGCTACACCTTC. It is translated as CASSPGDLPPDGYTF.

The V gene is TRBV10-3, the J gene TRBJ1-1; 9 bases map to TRBD1. The V segment lost 3 bases and the J segment 4 bases; nucleotides outside the gene matches: 3. From germline, CDR1 is ENHRY and CDR2 SYGVKD. The CDR3 is 14 residues long. The CDR3 here is CAISEQGAATEAFF. CDR3 sequence (DNA): TGTGCCATCAGTGAACAGGGGGCCGCCACTGAAGCTTTCTTT.

The chain links TRBV19 to TRBJ2-3, with 9 bases lining up with TRBD1. From germline, CDR1 is LNHDA and CDR2 SQIVND (reference sequence). This CDR3 has 12 residues. Trimming removed 7 bases from V and 7 bases from J; junction bases left unmatched: 3. DNA for the CDR3: TGTGCCAGTACCGGGACAGGGCATACGCAGTATTTT. It translates to CASTGTGHTQYF.

The chain has TRBV7-9 and TRBJ2-5; maybe TRBD1 (6 bases). This CDR3 contains 15 residues. CDR1 is SEHNR, CDR2 FQNEAQ, per germline (reference sequence). V was cut by 4 bases and J by 4 bases, with 16 bases left in between. The CDR3 loop is CASSSIIRGSETQYF. In DNA form, the CDR3 reads TGTGCCAGCAGCTCAATTATCAGGGGATCAGAGACCCAGTACTTC.

The chain is built from TRBV18 and TRBJ2-3; weak D call: TRBD2 (5 bases). V was pared by 1 base and J by 3 bases, with 11 bases between. This CDR3 contains 15 residues. The germline V gene has CDR1 KGHSH and CDR2 LQKENI. The CDR3 nucleotides read TGTGCCAGCTCACCACGAGGGTCTGGGACAGATACGCAGTATTTT. It encodes CASSPRGSGTDTQYF. Looking up the rest from reference TRBV18 and TRBJ2-3 gives the full variable domain: NAGVMQNPRHLVRRRGQEARLRCSPMKGHSHVYWYRQLPEEGLKFMVYLQKENIIDESGMPKERFSAEFPKEGPSILRIQQVVRGDSAAYFCASSPRGSGTDTQYFGPGTRLTVL.

This CDR3 is CASSDATGGRGEKLFF. The CDR3, as DNA: TGTGCCAGCAGTGATGCTACAGGGGGCAGAGGTGAAAAACTGTTTTTT. This chain links TRBV6-1 with TRBJ1-4, with 9 bases aligning to TRBD1. Losses at the gene ends were 3 bases for V and 7 bases for J; bases not matched to a gene: 9. The CDR3 runs to 16 residues. Per the germline V gene, CDR1 is MNHNS and CDR2 is SASEGT.

The rearrangement links TRBV29-1 to TRBJ1-4; TRBD1 aligns across 7 bases. Trimming cost V 7 bases and J 3 bases; bases outside gene matches: 8. CDR1 is SQVTM and CDR2 is ANQGSEA in the germline V gene. This CDR3 comprises 14 residues. The CDR3 DNA reads as TGCAGCGCTTTAGCACAGGGGTCTAATGAAAAACTGTTTTTT. It encodes CSALAQGSNEKLFF.

The V and J genes are TRBV18 and TRBJ2-1; D may be TRBD2 (5 bases). Trimming pared 3 bases from V and 15 bases from J, leaving 15 bases between. The CDR3 sequence is 12 residues long. Looked up from germline, CDR1 is KGHSH and CDR2 is LQKENI. The CDR3 DNA is TGTGCCAGCTCACCCAGCCGGGAAAAAGCGTTCTTC. Its translation is CASSPSREKAFF. Combining the CDR3 with reference TRBV18 and TRBJ2-1 gives the whole variable domain NAGVMQNPRHLVRRRGQEARLRCSPMKGHSHVYWYRQLPEEGLKFMVYLQKENIIDESGMPKERFSAEFPKEGPSILRIQQVVRGDSAAYFCASSPSREKAFFGPGTRLTVL.

The gene calls are TRBV10-1 and TRBJ1-6; tentative D call: TRBD1 (6 bases). The V end was cut by 5 bases, the J end by 8 bases, with 13 bases between. From germline, CDR1 is WNHNN and CDR2 SYGVQD (reference sequence). This CDR3 has 14 amino acids. The CDR3 loop reads CASSRGQIDSPLHF. The CDR3 nucleotides are TGCGCCAGCAGTCGCGGACAGATAGATTCACCCCTCCACTTT.

This chain connects TRBV5-8 to TRBJ2-2; D gene ambiguous. V was shortened by 0 bases and J by 7 bases, with 4 bases between the two germline ends. CDR3 length equals 12 residues. Per the germline V gene, CDR1 is SGHTS and CDR2 is YDEGEE. Here the CDR3 DNA reads TGTGCCAGCAGCTTGGGGAGCGGGGAGCTGTTTTTT. Residues: CASSLGSGELFF.

This chain joins TRBV23-1 and TRBJ1-3, with 7 bases lining up with TRBD1. TRBV23-1 is an ORF for which the function is uncertain. The trim removed 10 bases at V and 0 bases at J, leaving 12 bases unmatched. This CDR3 is built from 16 residues. The CDR3 coding sequence is TGCGCCATCTTTAAGGGGGCCCGAGACTCTGGAAACACCATATATTTT. Protein product: CAIFKGARDSGNTIYF.

This rearrangement joins TRBV9 to TRBJ1-5; the D is unclear. Germline assignment: CDR1 SGDLS and CDR2 YYNGEE. The CDR3 extends over 14 amino acids. Trimming took 4 bases from V and 7 from J, leaving 15 bases between them. CDR3 in amino acids: CASSPSSKFQPQHF. The CDR3 DNA is TGTGCCAGCAGCCCAAGTAGTAAGTTCCAGCCCCAGCATTTT. The complete variable domain, with remaining parts taken from reference TRBV9 and TRBJ1-5, reads DSGVTQTPKHLITATGQRVTLRCSPRSGDLSVYWYQQSLDQGLQFLIQYYNGEERAKGNILERFSAQQFPDLHSELNLSSLELGDSALYFCASSPSSKFQPQHFGDGTRLSIL.

The V gene is TRBV5-1, the J gene TRBJ2-3; 7 bases align to TRBD1. Germline CDR1 reads SGHRS; CDR2 reads YFSETQ. This CDR3 is 17 amino acids long. V lost 4 bases to trimming and J lost 3 bases; unmatched junction nucleotides: 14. The CDR3 sequence is CASSPPEGGAGTDTQYF. The CDR3 DNA reads TGCGCCAGCAGCCCGCCAGAAGGGGGCGCCGGTACAGATACGCAGTATTTT.

V usage is TRBV4-3 and J usage is TRBJ1-1, with D tentatively TRBD1 (6 bases). The CDR3 spans 13 residues. CDR1 is LGHNA and CDR2 is YSLEER in the germline V gene. Trimming left V 4 bases short and J 1 base short, with 7 bases between. DNA for the CDR3: TGCGCCAGCAGCCTACAGGGGAACACTGAAGCTTTCTTT. It specifies CASSLQGNTEAFF.

This sequence joins TRBV28 and TRBJ1-2; 7 bases are shared with TRBD1. Germline assignment: CDR1 MDHEN and CDR2 SYDVKM. J lost 10 bases, V lost 5 bases, and 13 bases had no gene match. The CDR3 covers 14 residues. Here the CDR3 DNA reads TGTGCCAGCAGTACACCGACAGGGTCGTATTACTACACCTTC. Translated: CASSTPTGSYYYTF.

The chain has TRBV20-1 and TRBJ1-1; D ambiguous. CDR3 length equals 10 residues. Germline V gene lookup returns CDR1 DFQATT and CDR2 SNEGSKA (reference sequence). V was cut by 7 bases and J by 7 bases, with 10 bases left in between. In nucleotides, the CDR3 is TGCAGTGGGCGATGGAGTGAAGCTTTCTTT. Translation gives CSGRWSEAFF.

This sequence joins TRBV5-1 and TRBJ2-7; 10 bases match TRBD1. After removal of 3 bases from V and 6 bases from J, the junction contained 6 bases not matched to a gene. Germline loops: CDR1 SGHRS, CDR2 YFSETQ. The CDR3 has 14 residues. The CDR3 region has the DNA TGCGCCAGCAGCTCGACGGGACAGGGGAGCGAGCAGTACTTC. This translates into CASSSTGQGSEQYF.

This chain links TRBV9 with TRBJ1-2; the D gene is possibly TRBD1 (6 bases). Per the germline V gene, CDR1 is SGDLS and CDR2 is YYNGEE. This CDR3 is built from 15 residues. V lost 4 bases and J 4 bases, leaving 17 bases between the germline ends. CDR3 residues: CASSTRQAGVYGYTF. The CDR3 DNA sequence: TGTGCCAGCAGCACGCGACAGGCGGGCGTCTATGGCTACACCTTC. The complete variable domain, with remaining parts taken from reference TRBV9 and TRBJ1-2, reads DSGVTQTPKHLITATGQRVTLRCSPRSGDLSVYWYQQSLDQGLQFLIQYYNGEERAKGNILERFSAQQFPDLHSELNLSSLELGDSALYFCASSTRQAGVYGYTFGSGTRLTVV.

This clone occurred once. The J gene is TRBJ1-2, the V gene TRBV5-1; 7 bases align to TRBD1. The germline V gene has CDR1 SGHRS and CDR2 YFSETQ. The J segment lost 4 bases and the V segment lost 0 bases, leaving 12 bases of the junction unmatched. The CDR3 contains 17 residues. CDR3 amino acids: CASSLAPPGQAIYGYTF. The CDR3 DNA reads as TGCGCCAGCAGCTTGGCCCCTCCCGGACAGGCAATCTATGGCTACACCTTC.

The V and J genes are TRBV4-2 and TRBJ2-5; tentatively, D is TRBD2 (5 bases). V was trimmed by 2 bases and J by 8 bases, leaving 30 bases between them. CDR3 length: 19 residues. The germline gives CDR1 LGHNA, CDR2 YNFKEQ. DNA for the CDR3: TGTGCCAGCAGCCAACTAGGTCCCCACTTTGGAGAGGGCCGGGGTACCCAGTACTTC. The encoded protein is CASSQLGPHFGEGRGTQYF.

The rearrangement uses TRBV5-1 and TRBJ1-1, with TRBD1 identical over 7 bases. The V gene's germline CDR1 is SGHRS and CDR2 YFSETQ. This CDR3 contains 15 residues. V dropped 2 bases and J dropped 3; count of bases not matched to a gene: 7. CDR3: CASSFVLGGDTEAFF. CDR3 in DNA: TGCGCCAGCAGCTTTGTCCTAGGGGGCGACACTGAAGCTTTCTTT.

The chain carries TRBV24-1 and TRBJ2-1, with a possible D match to TRBD1 (5 bases). This CDR3 comprises 13 residues. The V end lost 5 bases, the J end lost 5 bases, and 9 bases lay between the germline ends. CDR1 and CDR2 from the germline V gene are KGHDR and SFDVKD. CDR3 in amino acids: CATSGTGDNEQFF. Here the CDR3 DNA reads TGTGCCACCAGTGGCACAGGAGACAATGAGCAGTTCTTC.

This clone was counted only a few times. The V call is TRBV5-4, the J call TRBJ2-3, with a tentative D call TRBD2 (6 bases). Trimming shortened V by 10 bases and J by 2 bases, and 20 bases separated the two germline ends. The CDR3 contains 15 residues. Germline CDR1 and CDR2: SGHNT and YYREEE (reference sequence). The CDR3 bases are TGTGCCTGGAGGGACTTCACAAGAACCACAGATACGCAGTATTTT. Translating gives CAWRDFTRTTDTQYF.

This chain joins TRBV19 and TRBJ1-1; tentative D call: TRBD1 (5 bases). The germline V gene has CDR1 LNHDA and CDR2 SQIVND (reference sequence). The CDR3 sequence is 12 residues long. Trimming shortened V by 6 bases and J by 7 bases, and 12 bases separated the two germline ends. This CDR3 is CASRLTGGEAFF. The DNA of the CDR3 is TGTGCCAGTAGATTGACCGGGGGTGAAGCTTTCTTT.

The J gene is TRBJ1-2, the V gene TRBV7-2, with TRBD1 as a possible D gene (5 bases). Trimming removed 0 bases from V and 7 bases from J, with 12 bases in between. Germline V lookup: CDR1 SGHTA, CDR2 FQGNSA. This CDR3 has 14 residues. The chain's CDR3 is CASSLAGHGPGYTF. CDR3 DNA: TGTGCCAGCAGCTTAGCCGGACACGGGCCTGGCTACACCTTC.

This clone has only one observation. This chain connects TRBV9 to TRBJ1-1; D is ambiguous. V lost 0 bases to trimming and J lost 3 bases, with 9 bases between them. Germline loops: CDR1 SGDLS, CDR2 YYNGEE. The CDR3 runs 14 residues. The CDR3, as DNA: TGTGCCAGCAGCGTAGCCCCTTTCGACACTGAAGCTTTCTTT. Protein: CASSVAPFDTEAFF. The complete variable domain, with remaining parts taken from reference TRBV9 and TRBJ1-1, reads DSGVTQTPKHLITATGQRVTLRCSPRSGDLSVYWYQQSLDQGLQFLIQYYNGEERAKGNILERFSAQQFPDLHSELNLSSLELGDSALYFCASSVAPFDTEAFFGQGTRLTVV.